This is a list of T cell receptor beta chains from one sample in a study of spatial heterogeneity in lung cancer. TCRdb called the 5' RACE reads again in MiXCR, with one record for every CDR3 protein. The sample lists roughly 91,000 distinct CDR3 sequences, 15% to 25% occurring once. The source was PBMCs, collected at surgery. These receptors all come from a male donor with early-stage non-small cell lung cancer. CDR3s include the opening cysteine and the closing phenylalanine or tryptophan. A D gene is named only where the DNA matches it firmly. Only some rows state a clone size, as once, few, many or a class for expanded clones.

.,TRBV28,TRBJ2-2,few,CASSSGNTGELFF,TGTGCCAGCAGTTCCGGGAACACCGGGGAGCTGTTTTTT
.,TRBV16,TRBJ1-5,.,CASSQSEDSNQPQHF,TGTGCCAGCAGCCAATCGGAGGACAGCAATCAGCCCCAGCATTTT
.,TRBV21-1,TRBJ1-2,.,CARRILGYTF,TGTGCCAGGAGGATTTTAGGCTACACCTTC
.,TRBV6-6,TRBJ1-4,.,CASSQGLDGVFLFF,TGTGCCAGCAGCCAGGGGTTGGATGGGGTTTTCCTGTTTTTT
TRBD1,TRBV20-1,TRBJ2-7,few,CSARRTGGPYEQYF,TGCAGTGCTAGGAGGACAGGGGGTCCCTACGAGCAGTACTTC
.,TRBV5-1,TRBJ1-5,.,CASSLGQANQPQHF,TGCGCCAGCAGCTTGGGACAGGCTAATCAGCCCCAGCATTTT
TRBD2,TRBV27,TRBJ2-1,few,CASSPQRGGNYNEQFF,TGTGCCAGCAGTCCCCAACGCGGGGGGAACTACAATGAGCAGTTCTTC
TRBD1,TRBV7-3,TRBJ2-4,many,CASSPKSSSGQTLAKNIQYF,TGTGCCAGCAGCCCCAAGTCCTCCTCGGGACAGACTTTAGCCAAAAACATTCAGTACTTC
.,TRBV6-1,TRBJ1-1,few,CASSEARGTEAFF,TGTGCCAGCAGTGAAGCGCGGGGCACTGAAGCTTTCTTT
.,TRBV6-2/TRBV6-3,TRBJ2-6,.,CASSYPTGEGTGANVLTF,TGTGCCAGCAGTTACCCGACAGGGGAGGGGACTGGGGCCAACGTCCTGACTTTC
.,TRBV5-1,TRBJ2-7,few,CASSLEAGSSYEQYF,TGCGCCAGCAGCTTGGAGGCGGGGAGCTCCTACGAGCAGTACTTC
TRBD1,TRBV5-1,TRBJ2-7,.,CASSYGQGPSYEQYF,TGCGCCAGCAGCTATGGACAGGGCCCTTCCTACGAGCAGTACTTC
TRBD1,TRBV27,TRBJ2-1,.,CASRQGAPAKEQFF,TGTGCCAGCAGGCAGGGGGCTCCCGCAAAGGAGCAGTTCTTC
.,TRBV28,TRBJ2-4,.,CASSSGGQKDIQYF,TGTGCCAGCAGCTCCGGAGGGCAGAAAGACATTCAGTACTTC
.,TRBV18,TRBJ1-5,.,CASSPVYDSNQPQHF,TGTGCCAGCTCACCGGTATATGATAGCAATCAGCCCCAGCATTTT
.,TRBV19,TRBJ2-2,few,CASSQLGGLPNTGELFF,TGTGCCAGTAGTCAGCTGGGTGGTTTACCGAACACCGGGGAGCTGTTTTTT
.,TRBV5-1,TRBJ2-1,few,CASSLETGSYNEQFF,TGCGCCAGCAGCTTGGAGACGGGATCCTACAATGAGCAGTTCTTC
.,TRBV10-3,TRBJ1-1,many,CAISEKALNTEAFF,TGTGCCATCAGTGAGAAGGCGTTGAACACTGAAGCTTTCTTT
TRBD2,TRBV3-1,TRBJ2-1,many,CASSQVWREREGDEQFF,TGTGCCAGCAGCCAAGTGTGGCGGGAGAGGGAAGGGGATGAGCAGTTCTTC
.,TRBV9,TRBJ2-5,few,CASNSDSLGETQYF,TGTGCCAGCAACTCGGACAGCTTAGGGGAGACCCAGTACTTC
TRBD1,TRBV13,TRBJ2-3,few,CASSPDRVADTQYF,TGTGCCAGCAGCCCGGACAGGGTCGCAGATACGCAGTATTTT
.,TRBV29-1,TRBJ1-2,many,CSVVQGLSYTF,TGCAGCGTTGTTCAGGGTCTTAGCTACACCTTC
.,TRBV18,TRBJ2-5,many,CASSPRPSETQYF,TGTGCCAGCTCACCCCGCCCGTCAGAGACCCAGTACTTC
.,TRBV28,TRBJ2-7,few,CATWSSSYEQYF,TGTGCCACGTGGAGTAGCTCCTACGAGCAGTACTTC
.,TRBV20-1,TRBJ2-3,few,CSFLGVAESTDTQYF,TGCAGTTTCCTTGGGGTAGCGGAGAGCACAGATACGCAGTATTTT
.,TRBV29-1,TRBJ2-7,.,CSVQTGDEQYF,TGCAGCGTTCAGACGGGTGACGAGCAGTACTTC
.,TRBV7-3,TRBJ2-3,.,CASSLGRDTQYF,TGTGCCAGCAGCTTAGGGCGTGATACGCAGTATTTT
.,TRBV10-3,TRBJ2-1,.,CAISRASNEQFF,TGTGCCATCAGTAGGGCCTCCAATGAGCAGTTCTTC
TRBD1,TRBV28,TRBJ2-1,many,CASSFTDRESNEQFF,TGTGCCAGCAGTTTTACGGACAGGGAAAGCAATGAGCAGTTCTTC
.,TRBV6-2/TRBV6-3,TRBJ2-7,.,CASRKSRRVDYEQYF,TGTGCCAGCAGGAAGAGCAGGCGGGTTGATTACGAGCAGTACTTC
TRBD1,TRBV25-1,TRBJ1-2,many,CASSEGTRGHLDGYTF,TGTGCCAGCAGTGAAGGTACCAGGGGGCATCTCGATGGCTACACCTTC
.,TRBV9,TRBJ1-3,.,CASSVDGDSGNTIYF,TGTGCCAGCAGCGTAGATGGAGACTCTGGAAACACCATATATTTT
TRBD1,TRBV30,TRBJ1-5,.,CAWTGTGGNQPQHF,TGTGCCTGGACCGGGACAGGGGGCAATCAGCCCCAGCATTTT
.,TRBV20-1,TRBJ1-5,.,CSASWDSNQPQHF,TGCAGTGCTAGTTGGGATAGCAATCAGCCCCAGCATTTT
TRBD1,TRBV27,TRBJ2-7,few,CASSGGTGRSSYEQYF,TGTGCCAGCAGTGGGGGGACAGGGAGGAGCTCCTACGAGCAGTACTTC
.,TRBV12-3/TRBV12-4,TRBJ2-7,many,CASSPSGVSYEQYF,TGTGCCAGCAGTCCCTCCGGGGTGAGCTACGAGCAGTACTTC
TRBD1,TRBV7-2,TRBJ1-2,few,CASSQDGQGGGYTF,TGTGCCAGCAGCCAAGATGGACAGGGGGGCGGCTACACCTTC
TRBD1,TRBV30,TRBJ2-7,.,CAWTGTGNYEQYF,TGTGCCTGGACCGGGACAGGGAATTACGAGCAGTACTTC
TRBD2,TRBV10-2,TRBJ2-5,.,CATAAGVLGETQYF,TGCGCCACAGCAGCGGGGGTCCTCGGAGAGACCCAGTACTTC
.,TRBV6-5,TRBJ2-5,.,CASKSPQETQYF,TGTGCCAGCAAATCACCGCAAGAGACCCAGTACTTC
TRBD1,TRBV6-6,TRBJ2-3,.,CASSYSTGGADTQYF,TGTGCCAGCAGTTACTCGACAGGGGGTGCGGATACGCAGTATTTT
.,TRBV28,TRBJ2-3,.,CASNGAGDTQYF,TGTGCCAGCAATGGGGCTGGAGATACGCAGTATTTT
TRBD2,TRBV7-2,TRBJ2-2,few,CASSFRTSHTGELFF,TGTGCCAGCAGCTTCCGGACTAGCCACACCGGGGAGCTGTTTTTT
TRBD2,TRBV2,TRBJ2-1,.,CASSSGGVYNEQFF,TGTGCCAGCAGTAGCGGGGGCGTCTACAATGAGCAGTTCTTC
.,TRBV9,TRBJ1-5,few,CASSVSWDTQPQHF,TGTGCCAGCAGCGTATCATGGGACACTCAGCCCCAGCATTTT
.,TRBV6-2/TRBV6-3,TRBJ1-1,few,CASNRVSGLQSLYF,TGTGCCAGCAACCGCGTTTCGGGCCTCCAATCCCTCTACTTT
.,TRBV21-1,TRBJ1-2,few,CASSPVKGGGYTF,TGTGCCAGCAGCCCGGTAAAAGGGGGTGGCTACACCTTC
.,TRBV9,TRBJ1-3,few,CASSPHEGQTGNTIYF,TGTGCCAGCAGCCCCCACGAGGGGCAAACCGGAAACACCATATATTTT
.,TRBV3-1,TRBJ2-5,.,CASSQAGQETQYF,TGTGCCAGCAGCCAAGCAGGACAAGAGACCCAGTACTTC
TRBD1,TRBV20-1,TRBJ1-3,many,CSARVSRGHTIYF,TGCAGTGCTAGAGTCTCGAGGGGGCACACCATATATTTT
TRBD2,TRBV20-1,TRBJ2-1,.,CSANSQPLGLAGYNEQFF,TGCAGTGCTAACTCACAACCTTTGGGACTAGCGGGATACAATGAGCAGTTCTTC
TRBD1,TRBV5-6,TRBJ2-5,.,CVSSIGTGETQYF,TGTGTCAGCAGCATCGGGACAGGGGAGACCCAGTACTTC
TRBD1,TRBV5-1,TRBJ2-7,many,CASSLDRGPYEQYF,TGCGCCAGCAGCTTGGACAGGGGGCCCTACGAGCAGTACTTC
.,TRBV5-4,TRBJ2-2,few,CASSLDSPGELFF,TGTGCCAGCAGCTTGGACAGTCCTGGGGAGCTGTTTTTT
TRBD2,TRBV20-1,TRBJ2-1,many,CSARVRAGAYNEQFF,TGCAGTGCTAGAGTGCGAGCGGGAGCCTACAATGAGCAGTTCTTC
.,TRBV6-1,TRBJ1-1,few,CASSELVPEAFF,TGTGCCAGCAGTGAATTGGTCCCTGAAGCTTTCTTT
TRBD2,TRBV18,TRBJ2-3,few,CASSPPLAGKDTQYF,TGTGCCAGCTCACCACCTCTAGCGGGAAAAGATACGCAGTATTTT
TRBD1,TRBV20-1,TRBJ2-3,.,CSAVGQGGSSTDTQYF,TGCAGTGCCGTAGGACAGGGAGGTTCTAGCACAGATACGCAGTATTTT